Listed below are T cell receptor beta chains from one sample, sequenced in a study of blood T cell repertoires in COVID-19. Assay used: immunoSEQ multiplex PCR; TCRdb lists only in-frame clones, some missing. The sample shows roughly 100,000 clones, approximately 88% of them seen only once. Source material: peripheral blood. These receptors all come from a man aged 55 to 70 with acute or convalescent COVID-19. CDR3s include the opening cysteine and the closing phenylalanine or tryptophan. Fields, in order: clone size, D gene, V gene, J gene, CDR3 DNA, CDR3 protein. A D gene is named only where the DNA matches it firmly. A row's size may be missing; if present it is once, few, many or a size class.

clone size: -
D gene: -
V gene: TRBV5-6
J gene: TRBJ2-7
CDR3 DNA: TGTGCCAGCAGTACAACCTACGAGCAGTACTTC
CDR3 protein: CASSTTYEQYF

clone size: -
D gene: -
V gene: TRBV14
J gene: TRBJ1-6
CDR3 DNA: TGTGCCAGCAGCCAAGAATCACTTACTAGGTCACCCCTCCACTTT
CDR3 protein: CASSQESLTRSPLHF

clone size: -
D gene: TRBD2
V gene: TRBV6-5
J gene: TRBJ2-3
CDR3 DNA: TGTGCCAGCAGTTTAGCGGGAAGGACAGATACGCAGTATTTT
CDR3 protein: CASSLAGRTDTQYF

clone size: once
D gene: -
V gene: TRBV10-1
J gene: TRBJ1-5
CDR3 DNA: TGCGCCAGCAGTGCAGGGAAGGATCAGCCCCAGCATTTT
CDR3 protein: CASSAGKDQPQHF

clone size: few
D gene: TRBD2
V gene: TRBV10-3
J gene: TRBJ2-5
CDR3 DNA: TGTGCCACCGGGACTAGCGGGAGGGAGACCCAGTACTTC
CDR3 protein: CATGTSGRETQYF

clone size: -
D gene: TRBD1
V gene: TRBV5-1
J gene: TRBJ1-1
CDR3 DNA: TGCGCCAGCAGCTGGGGGGACAGATCAAACACTGAAGCTTTCTTT
CDR3 protein: CASSWGDRSNTEAFF

clone size: -
D gene: -
V gene: TRBV6-5
J gene: TRBJ1-1
CDR3 DNA: TGTGCCAGCAGTCAACTGAGGGCTGGGAACACTGAAGCTTTCTTT
CDR3 protein: CASSQLRAGNTEAFF

clone size: once
D gene: TRBD1
V gene: TRBV5-1
J gene: TRBJ1-4
CDR3 DNA: TGCGCCAGCAGCTTCTCTGACAGGGAGACTAATGAAAAACTGTTTTTT
CDR3 protein: CASSFSDRETNEKLFF

clone size: -
D gene: TRBD1
V gene: TRBV5-1
J gene: TRBJ2-2
CDR3 DNA: TGCGCCAGCAGCTTTTCAGGGGGCGCCTCGTTCACCGGGGAGCTGTTTTTT
CDR3 protein: CASSFSGGASFTGELFF

clone size: -
D gene: -
V gene: TRBV5-1
J gene: TRBJ2-3
CDR3 DNA: TGCGCCAGCAGCTTGGAGTGGCGGGGTACCACAGATACGCAGTATTTT
CDR3 protein: CASSLEWRGTTDTQYF